This T cell receptor (beta chain) was identified in a study of post-analysis software for immune sequencing data. For the study at large: Progressive-relapsing, secondary progressive and relapsing-remitting multiple sclerosis were among the disease courses included. Broader study findings: Controls had significantly higher normalized Chao1 diversity than multiple sclerosis patients. Patients used about 5 TRBV segments, including TRBV5-6, TRBV5-1 and TRBV20-1, more often than controls.

Prepared TCR beta cDNA libraries contained unique molecular identifiers. Roughly 500,000 cDNA molecules were obtained per 1 to 10 million input T cells. TCRdb itself ran the PCR reads through MiXCR, one entry per CDR3 protein. This table has hundreds of thousands of distinct CDR3 sequences, roughly 30% appearing once. This clonotype was observed a handful of times. What it binds is not known. Trimming took off 7 bases at V and 2 bases at J, with 17 bases between the two ends. This CDR3 is 15 amino acids long. The clonotype comes from a girl between 5 and 17 years old with multiple sclerosis. Sample: blood. The gene calls are TRBV12-3 or TRBV12-4 and TRBJ2-5; D gene uncertain. The CDR3 is CASTLEAWRQETQYF. In nucleotides, the CDR3 is TGTGCCAGCACCCTCGAGGCATGGAGACAAGAGACCCAGTACTTC.